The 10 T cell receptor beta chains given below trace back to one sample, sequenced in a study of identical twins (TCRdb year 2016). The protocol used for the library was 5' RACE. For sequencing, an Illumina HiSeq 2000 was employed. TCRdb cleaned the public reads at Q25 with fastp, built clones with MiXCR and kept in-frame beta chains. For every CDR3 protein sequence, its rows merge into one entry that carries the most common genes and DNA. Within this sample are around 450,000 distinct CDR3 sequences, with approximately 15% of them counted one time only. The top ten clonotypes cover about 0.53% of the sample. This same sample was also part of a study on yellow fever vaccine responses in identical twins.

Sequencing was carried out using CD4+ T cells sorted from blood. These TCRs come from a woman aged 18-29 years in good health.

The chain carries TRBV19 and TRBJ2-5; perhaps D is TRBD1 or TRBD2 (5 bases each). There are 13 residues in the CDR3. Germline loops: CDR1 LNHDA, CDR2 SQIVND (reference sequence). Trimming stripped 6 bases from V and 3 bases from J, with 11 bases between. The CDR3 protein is CASRVRGEETQYF. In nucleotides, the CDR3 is TGTGCCAGTAGGGTAAGAGGGGAAGAGACCCAGTACTTC.

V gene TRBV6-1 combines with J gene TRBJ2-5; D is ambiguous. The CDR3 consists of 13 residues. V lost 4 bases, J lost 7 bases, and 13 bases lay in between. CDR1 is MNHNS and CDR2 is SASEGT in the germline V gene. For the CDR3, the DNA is TGTGCCAGCAGTGCGGACGGTGGTGGGACCCAGTACTTC. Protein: CASSADGGGTQYF.

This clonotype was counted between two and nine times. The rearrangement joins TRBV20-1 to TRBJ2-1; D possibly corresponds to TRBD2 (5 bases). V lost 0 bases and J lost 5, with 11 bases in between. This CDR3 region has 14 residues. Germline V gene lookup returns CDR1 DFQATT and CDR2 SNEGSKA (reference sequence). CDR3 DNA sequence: TGCAGTGCTAGAGATCCAGCGGCCAACAATGAGCAGTTCTTC. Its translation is CSARDPAANNEQFF.

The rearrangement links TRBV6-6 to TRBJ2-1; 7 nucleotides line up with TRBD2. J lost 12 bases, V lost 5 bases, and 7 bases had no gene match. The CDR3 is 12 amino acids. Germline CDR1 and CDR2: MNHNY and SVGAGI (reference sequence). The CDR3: CASSPTSAGQFF. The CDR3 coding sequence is TGTGCCAGCAGTCCCACTAGCGCGGGGCAGTTCTTC.

The CDR3 is CSARRLADTQYF. The CDR3 DNA follows: TGCAGTGCCCGCAGACTAGCGGATACGCAGTATTTT. The V call is TRBV20-1, the J call TRBJ2-3; 8 bases match TRBD2. CDR1 is DFQATT and CDR2 is SNEGSKA in the germline V gene (reference sequence). The CDR3 is 12 residues long. The ends lost 6 bases at V and 6 bases at J; junction bases unmatched: 5.

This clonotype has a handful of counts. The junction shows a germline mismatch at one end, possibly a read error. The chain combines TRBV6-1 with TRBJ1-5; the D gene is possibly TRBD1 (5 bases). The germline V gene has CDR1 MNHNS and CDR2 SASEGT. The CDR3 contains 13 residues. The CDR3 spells CASSAIRQTALVF. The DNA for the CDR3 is TGTGCCAGCAGTGCCATACGACAGACCGCATTGGTTTTT.

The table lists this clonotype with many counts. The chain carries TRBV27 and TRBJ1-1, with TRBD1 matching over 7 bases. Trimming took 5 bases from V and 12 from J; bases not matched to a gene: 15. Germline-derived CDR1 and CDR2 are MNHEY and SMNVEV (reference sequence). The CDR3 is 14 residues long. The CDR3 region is CASSREETGRDTFF. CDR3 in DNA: TGTGCCAGCAGTAGAGAAGAGACAGGGAGGGACACTTTCTTT.

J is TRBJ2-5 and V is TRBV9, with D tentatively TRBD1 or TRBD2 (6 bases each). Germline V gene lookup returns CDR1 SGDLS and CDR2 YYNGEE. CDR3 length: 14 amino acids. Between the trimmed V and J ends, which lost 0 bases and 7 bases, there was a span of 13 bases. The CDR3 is CASSVAGGDGTQYF. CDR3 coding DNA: TGTGCCAGCAGCGTAGCCGGGGGCGACGGGACCCAGTACTTC.

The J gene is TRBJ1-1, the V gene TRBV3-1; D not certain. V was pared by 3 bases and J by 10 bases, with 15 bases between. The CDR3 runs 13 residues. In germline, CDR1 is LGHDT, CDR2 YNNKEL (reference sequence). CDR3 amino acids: CASSHPRSLGAFF. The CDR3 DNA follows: TGTGCCAGCAGCCATCCCAGGTCTCTTGGAGCTTTCTTT.

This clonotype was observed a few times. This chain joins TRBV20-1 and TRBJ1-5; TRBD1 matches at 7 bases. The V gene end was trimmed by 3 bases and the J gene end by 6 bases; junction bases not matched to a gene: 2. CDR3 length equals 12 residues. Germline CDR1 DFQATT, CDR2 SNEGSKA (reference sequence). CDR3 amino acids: CSASTGAQPQHF. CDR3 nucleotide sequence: TGCAGTGCTAGCACAGGGGCTCAGCCCCAGCATTTT.